This entry describes one TCR beta chain. TCRdb reprocessed the 5' RACE reads, with one entry per CDR3 protein and no DNA. The sample data list tens of thousands of distinct CDR3 sequences. Germline V gene data show CDR1 as SGDLS and CDR2 as YYNGEE. The CDR3 sequence is 16 residues long. These data come from a study of T cells expressing NK-cell markers. The clonotype originates from a woman aged 18-69 years in good health. The chain joins TRBV9 to TRBJ2-2; TCRdb picks TRBD1, but there is no DNA to check that call. Sequenced material: blood T cells: a sorted CD56 or NKG2C T cell subset, CD4+ or CD8+ T cells, or bulk PBMC T cells (not recorded which). The CDR3 spells CASSVVGGENGGELFF.